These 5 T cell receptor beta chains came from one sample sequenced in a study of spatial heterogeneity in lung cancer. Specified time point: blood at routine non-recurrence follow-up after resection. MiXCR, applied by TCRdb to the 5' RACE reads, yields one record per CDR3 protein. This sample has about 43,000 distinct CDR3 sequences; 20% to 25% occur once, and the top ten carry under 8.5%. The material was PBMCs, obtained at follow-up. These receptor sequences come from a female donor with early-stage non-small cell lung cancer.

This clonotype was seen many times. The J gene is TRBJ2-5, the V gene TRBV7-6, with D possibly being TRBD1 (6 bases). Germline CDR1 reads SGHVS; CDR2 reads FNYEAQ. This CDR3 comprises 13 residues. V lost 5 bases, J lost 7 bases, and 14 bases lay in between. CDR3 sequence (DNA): TGTGCCAGCAGCCCTACAGGGTTTAGGACCCAGTACTTC. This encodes CASSPTGFRTQYF.

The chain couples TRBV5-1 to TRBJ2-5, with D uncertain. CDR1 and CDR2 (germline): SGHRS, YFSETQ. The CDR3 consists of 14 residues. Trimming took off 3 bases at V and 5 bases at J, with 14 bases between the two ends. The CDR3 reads CASSSNPSQETQYF. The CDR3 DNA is TGCGCCAGCAGCTCTAACCCATCCCAGGAGACCCAGTACTTC.

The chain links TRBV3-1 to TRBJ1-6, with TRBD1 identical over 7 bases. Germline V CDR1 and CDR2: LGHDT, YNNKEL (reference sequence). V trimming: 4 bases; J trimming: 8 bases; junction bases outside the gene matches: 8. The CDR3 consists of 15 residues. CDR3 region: CASSPGTAGHSPLHF. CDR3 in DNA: TGTGCCAGCAGCCCGGGGACAGCGGGGCATTCACCCCTCCACTTT.

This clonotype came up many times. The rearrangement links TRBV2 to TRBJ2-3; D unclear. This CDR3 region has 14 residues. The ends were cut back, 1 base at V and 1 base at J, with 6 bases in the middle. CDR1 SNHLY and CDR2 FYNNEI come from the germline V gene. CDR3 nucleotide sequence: TGTGCCAGCAGTGAAGGCCAGGGCACAGATACGCAGTATTTT. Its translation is CASSEGQGTDTQYF.

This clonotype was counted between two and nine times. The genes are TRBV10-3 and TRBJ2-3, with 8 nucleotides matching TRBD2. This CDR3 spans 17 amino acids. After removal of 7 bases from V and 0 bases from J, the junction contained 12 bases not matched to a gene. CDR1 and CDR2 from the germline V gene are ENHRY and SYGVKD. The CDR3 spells CAIKTSAGGSSTDTQYF. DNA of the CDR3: TGTGCCATCAAAACATCGGCGGGAGGCTCTAGCACAGATACGCAGTATTTT.